The present T cell receptor (beta chain) was sequenced within a study of OX40 agonist ivuxolimab in advanced cancers. Overall study results and limits: Expanded peripheral T-cell antigen specificity went undetermined. Some of the nonresponding patients also showed low levels of normalized T-cell clonal expansion. The study found that CD8+ T cells averaged more expanded clones than CD4+.

With autoimmune disease history or systemic immunosuppression, patients were excluded. The CDR3 length is 14 residues. V lost 10 bases, J lost 5 bases, and 10 bases stayed unmatched. CDR1 is MNHEY and CDR2 is SVGAGI in the germline V gene. As concerns this clone: Its antigen is currently unknown.

Profiling relied on immunoSEQ multiplex PCR, and the TCRdb table lists in-frame clones only, not all of them. The sample has under 40,000 clones; 80% to 90% are singletons. The sequences come from CD4+ or CD8+ T cells sorted from blood, collected in a trial of the OX40 agonist ivuxolimab. The V gene is TRBV6-5, the J gene TRBJ2-2; 7 positions agree with TRBD1. This TCR derives from an adult with an advanced solid tumor such as melanoma, head and neck, liver or kidney cancer. The CDR3 bases are TGTGCCATCAGGTCCGGGACAGCTACCGGGGAGCTGTTTTTT. Amino acid sequence: CAIRSGTATGELFF.